Described below is a single T cell receptor beta chain sequence and its context. Original processing methods: Reference gene primers were amplified, and this amplification served to estimate nucleated cell counts. Libraries were prepared by immunoSEQ multiplex PCR; TCRdb keeps only in-frame clonotypes and omits some of them. V and J calls and clone size are copied from that table; D and trimming were computed from the DNA. The sample shows 250,000 to 300,000 clones, about 86% of them seen only once. The CDR3 is made up of 13 amino acids. Trimming removed 2 bases from V and 6 bases from J, with 10 bases in between. CDR1 and CDR2 (germline): SQVTM, ANQGSEA. This record comes from a study of blood T cell repertoires in COVID-19. For the study at large: Whether acute or convalescent, the COVID-19 samples came from the United States, Italy and Spain. PBMCs, B-cell-depleted T cells, or T cells were the source of the cDNA or gDNA that made up the material.

Sequencing input: peripheral blood. The rearrangement links TRBV29-1 to TRBJ1-4; D may be TRBD1 (6 bases). The TCR was taken from a man aged 18 to 35 with active or convalescent COVID-19. The CDR3 reads CSVERAGDEKLFF. Written as DNA, the CDR3 is TGCAGCGTTGAAAGGGCAGGGGATGAAAAACTGTTTTTT.